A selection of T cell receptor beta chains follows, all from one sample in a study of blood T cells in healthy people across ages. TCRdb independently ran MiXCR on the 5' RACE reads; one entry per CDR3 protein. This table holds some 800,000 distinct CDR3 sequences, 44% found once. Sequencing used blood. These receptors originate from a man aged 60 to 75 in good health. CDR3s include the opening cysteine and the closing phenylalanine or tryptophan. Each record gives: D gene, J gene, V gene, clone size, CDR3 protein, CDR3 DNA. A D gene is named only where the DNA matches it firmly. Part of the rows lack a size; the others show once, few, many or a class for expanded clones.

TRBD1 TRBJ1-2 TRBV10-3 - CAITQGTFYGYTF TGTGCCATCACACAGGGGACTTTCTATGGCTACACCTTC
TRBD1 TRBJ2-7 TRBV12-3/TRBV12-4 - CASSTTGGDNREQYF TGTGCCAGCAGTACCACAGGGGGCGATAATCGGGAGCAGTACTTC
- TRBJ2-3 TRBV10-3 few CAISEGRNTDTQYF TGTGCCATCAGTGAAGGGAGGAACACAGATACGCAGTATTTT
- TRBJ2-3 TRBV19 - CASSMRGPDTQYF TGTGCCAGTAGTATGCGGGGACCAGATACGCAGTATTTT
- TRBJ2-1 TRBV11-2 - CASSLILGGGSSYNEQFF TGTGCCAGCAGCTTAATTTTGGGAGGGGGGAGCTCCTACAATGAGCAGTTCTTC
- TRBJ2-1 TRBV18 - CASSLIMKGGPRSVYNEQFF TGTGCCAGCTCACTCATCATGAAGGGGGGGCCAAGGTCCGTGTACAATGAGCAGTTCTTC
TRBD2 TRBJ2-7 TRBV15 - CATSRAGTTYEQYF TGTGCCACCAGCAGAGCAGGGACTACCTACGAGCAGTACTTC
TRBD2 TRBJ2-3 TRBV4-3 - CASSHSPGLETDTQYF TGCGCCAGCAGCCACTCTCCGGGACTAGAGACAGATACGCAGTATTTT
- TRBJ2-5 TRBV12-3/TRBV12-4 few CASSWAGQETQYF TGTGCCAGCAGTTGGGCGGGACAAGAGACCCAGTACTTC
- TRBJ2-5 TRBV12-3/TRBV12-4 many CASSLAGVQETQYF TGTGCCAGCAGTTTAGCTGGGGTTCAAGAGACCCAGTACTTC
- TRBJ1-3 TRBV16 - CASSQSPLSGNTIYF TGTGCCAGCAGCCAATCCCCCTTGTCTGGAAACACCATATATTTT
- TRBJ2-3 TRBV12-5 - CASGSEAKRTDTQYF TGTGCTAGTGGTTCGGAGGCAAAGCGCACAGATACGCAGTATTTT
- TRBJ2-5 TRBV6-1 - CARVGDSLVETQYF TGTGCCAGGGTGGGGGATTCTTTGGTAGAGACCCAGTACTTC
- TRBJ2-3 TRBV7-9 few CASSLVSRAENTQYF TGTGCCAGCAGCTTAGTTAGTCGAGCGGAGAATACGCAGTATTTT
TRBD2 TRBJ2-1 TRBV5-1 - CASSLVRGGSYNEQFF TGCGCCAGCAGCTTGGTACGGGGGGGCTCCTACAATGAGCAGTTCTTC
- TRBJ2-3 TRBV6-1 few CASSEGAGALSTDTQYF TGTGCCAGCAGTGAAGGCGCGGGGGCGCTAAGCACAGATACGCAGTATTTT
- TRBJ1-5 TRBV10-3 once CAISQGGGASQPQHF TGTGCCATCAGTCAAGGCGGGGGGGCTAGTCAGCCCCAGCATTTT
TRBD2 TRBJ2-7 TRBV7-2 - CASSRRVAGGSYEQYF TGTGCCAGCAGCCGCCGAGTTGCGGGGGGATCCTACGAGCAGTACTTC
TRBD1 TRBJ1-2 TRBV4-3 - CASSQQGRQGYGYTF TGCGCCAGCAGCCAACAAGGGAGACAGGGCTATGGCTACACCTTC
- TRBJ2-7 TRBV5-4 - CASSTSGSYEQYF TGTGCCAGCAGTACGTCTGGCTCCTACGAGCAGTACTTC
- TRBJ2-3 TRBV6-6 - CAGCGETDTQYF TGTGCCGGCTGCGGGGAGACAGATACGCAGTATTTT
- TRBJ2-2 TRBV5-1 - CASSSLTGTGELFF TGCGCCAGCAGCTCATTGACAGGAACCGGGGAGCTGTTTTTT
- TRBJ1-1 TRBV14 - CASSQGPRAFF TGTGCCAGCAGCCAAGGCCCTAGGGCTTTCTTT
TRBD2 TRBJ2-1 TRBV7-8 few CASSDGAGGREQFF TGTGCCAGCAGCGATGGGGCGGGGGGGCGTGAGCAGTTCTTC
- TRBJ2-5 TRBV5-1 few CASSRDNGEQYF TGCGCCAGCAGCCGGGACAACGGGGAGCAGTACTTC
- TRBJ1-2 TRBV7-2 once CASSFTGEHGYTF TGTGCCAGCAGCTTTACGGGCGAACACGGCTACACCTTC
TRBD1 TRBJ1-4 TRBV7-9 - CASSSRDRGQTNEKLFF TGTGCCAGCAGTTCCCGGGACAGGGGCCAAACTAATGAAAAACTGTTTTTT
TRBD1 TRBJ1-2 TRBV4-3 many CASSTGQGYGYTF TGCGCCAGCAGCACGGGACAGGGGTATGGCTACACCTTC
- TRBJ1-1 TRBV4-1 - CASSQEGRVRAEAFF TGCGCCAGCAGCCAAGAGGGCAGGGTAAGGGCTGAAGCTTTCTTT
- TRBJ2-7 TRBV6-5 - CASSYGQGLGEQYF TGTGCCAGCAGTTATGGCCAGGGCCTTGGGGAGCAGTACTTC
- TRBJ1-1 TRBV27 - CASSLIGGEAFF TGTGCCAGCAGTTTAATCGGCGGTGAAGCTTTCTTT
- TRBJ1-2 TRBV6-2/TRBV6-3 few CASSSGQNNGYTF TGTGCCAGCAGCTCCGGACAGAATAATGGCTACACCTTC
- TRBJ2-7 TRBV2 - CASSEGDGVSSYEQYF TGTGCCAGCAGTGAAGGAGACGGGGTCAGCTCCTACGAGCAGTACTTC
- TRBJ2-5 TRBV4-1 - CASSQDRDLGEQYF TGCGCCAGCAGCCAAGATCGGGACTTGGGGGAGCAGTACTTC
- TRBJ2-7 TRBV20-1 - CSASGGSVTYEQYF TGCAGTGCCTCAGGCGGGTCAGTAACCTACGAGCAGTACTTC
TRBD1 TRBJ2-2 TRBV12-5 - CASGLVQGQGLRELFF TGTGCTAGTGGTTTGGTACAAGGACAGGGGCTACGGGAGCTGTTTTTT
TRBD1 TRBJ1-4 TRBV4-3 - CASSQEWTGGDNEKLFF TGCGCCAGCAGCCAAGAGTGGACAGGGGGGGATAATGAAAAACTGTTTTTT
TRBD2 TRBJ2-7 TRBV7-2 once CASSPQGLAGTYEQYF TGTGCCAGCAGCCCCCAGGGGCTAGCGGGAACCTACGAGCAGTACTTC
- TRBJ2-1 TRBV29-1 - CSVFPVEGAGETQFF TGCAGCGTTTTTCCCGTAGAGGGGGCGGGAGAGACCCAGTTCTTC
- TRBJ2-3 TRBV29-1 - CGGGGSTDTQYF TGCGGTGGGGGCGGGAGCACAGATACGCAGTATTTT
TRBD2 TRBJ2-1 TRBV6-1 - CASRSGLAGVQDEQFF TGTGCCAGCAGATCCGGACTAGCGGGGGTTCAAGATGAGCAGTTCTTC
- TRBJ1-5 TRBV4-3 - CASSQDFLQEKPQHF TGCGCCAGCAGCCAAGATTTCCTTCAAGAGAAGCCCCAGCATTTT
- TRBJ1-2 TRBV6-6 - CASSDQADYGYTF TGTGCCAGCAGTGACCAGGCAGACTATGGCTACACCTTC
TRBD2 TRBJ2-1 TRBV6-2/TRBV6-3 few CASSHPSGIYNEQFF TGTGCCAGCAGTCACCCTAGCGGGATCTACAATGAGCAGTTCTTC
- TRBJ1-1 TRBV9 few CASSVVMDTEAFF TGTGCCAGCAGCGTAGTTATGGATACTGAAGCTTTCTTT
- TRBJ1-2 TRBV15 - CATSRGSQGGTYGYTF TGTGCCACCAGCAGAGGCTCGCAGGGCGGGACTTATGGCTACACCTTC
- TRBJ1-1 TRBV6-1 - CASSQQANTEAFF TGTGCCAGCAGTCAACAAGCGAACACTGAAGCTTTCTTT
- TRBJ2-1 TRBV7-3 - CASATNGGYNEQFF TGTGCCAGCGCAACAAACGGGGGTTACAATGAGCAGTTCTTC
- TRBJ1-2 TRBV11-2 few CASSFPGNFGYTF TGTGCCAGCAGCTTCCCCGGTAATTTTGGCTACACCTTC
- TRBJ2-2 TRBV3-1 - CASSHGGSTGELFF TGTGCCAGCAGCCATGGGGGCAGTACCGGGGAGCTGTTTTTT
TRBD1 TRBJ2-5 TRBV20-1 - CSARDLRQGARRETQYF TGCAGTGCTAGAGATCTGCGACAGGGGGCGAGGCGGGAGACCCAGTACTTC
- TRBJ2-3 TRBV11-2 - CASSLDAFIGGTDTQYF TGTGCCAGCAGCTTAGACGCATTCATAGGGGGCACAGATACGCAGTATTTT
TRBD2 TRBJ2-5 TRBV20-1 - CSAELPGRVEETQYF TGCAGCGCCGAACTGCCAGGGAGGGTCGAAGAGACCCAGTACTTC